This passage covers 10 T cell receptor beta chains from one sample sequenced in a study of blood T cell repertoires in COVID-19. Produced via immunoSEQ multiplex PCR; TCRdb's table is partial and in-frame only. The data show about 51,000 clones, approximately 86% seen once. The sequenced material came from peripheral blood. The source is a man between 60 and 70 years old with acute or convalescent COVID-19.

With regard to this clone: The sample contains more than one DNA sequence encoding this CDR3. This chain joins TRBV18 and TRBJ1-1; the D gene is possibly TRBD1 (5 bases). The CDR3 runs to 13 residues. The germline V gene encodes CDR1 KGHSH and CDR2 LQKENI. V was cut by 3 bases and J by 5 bases, with 10 bases left in between. The CDR3 spells CASSPERGTEAFF. The CDR3 DNA is TGTGCCAGCTCACCTGAAAGGGGTACTGAAGCTTTCTTT. Filled out from reference TRBV18 and TRBJ1-1, the complete variable domain reads NAGVMQNPRHLVRRRGQEARLRCSPMKGHSHVYWYRQLPEEGLKFMVYLQKENIIDESGMPKERFSAEFPKEGPSILRIQQVVRGDSAAYFCASSPERGTEAFFGQGTRLTVV.

The chain has TRBV11-3 and TRBJ2-7, with a tentative D call TRBD1 (5 bases). Germline CDR1 reads SGHNT; CDR2 reads YENEEA. The V gene lost 4 bases and the J gene lost 6 bases, with 13 bases spanning the gap. CDR3 length equals 13 residues. CDR3 DNA: TGTGCCAGCAGCTCCGTATGGGGCTCCGAGCAGTACTTC. Translated: CASSSVWGSEQYF.

The chain uses TRBV7-9 and TRBJ2-1; possible D gene TRBD2, 5 bases. The CDR3 covers 14 residues. The V and J ends lost 5 bases and 6 bases respectively, with 14 bases between them. CDR1 and CDR2 from the germline V gene are SEHNR and FQNEAQ (reference sequence). In DNA form, the CDR3 reads TGTGCCAGCAGCCCCGCGGGTGACTTCAATGAGCAGTTCTTC. Its translation: CASSPAGDFNEQFF.

V is TRBV11-3 and J is TRBJ1-2, with 8 bases aligning to TRBD1. The CDR3 covers 14 residues. The V gene's germline CDR1 is SGHNT and CDR2 YENEEA. V lost 5 bases, J lost 2 bases, and 4 bases stayed unmatched. CDR3 loop: CASSPRQGNYGYTF. The CDR3 DNA is TGTGCCAGCAGCCCAAGACAGGGGAACTATGGCTACACCTTC. The full variable domain, with the rest looked up from reference TRBV11-3 and TRBJ1-2, is EAGVVQSPRYKIIEKKQPVAFWCNPISGHNTLYWYLQNLGQGPELLIRYENEEAVDDSQLPKDRFSAERLKGVDSTLKIQPAELGDSAVYLCASSPRQGNYGYTFGSGTRLTVV.

V is TRBV5-5 and J is TRBJ1-5; unclear D gene. The ends were cut back, 0 bases at V and 1 base at J, with 11 bases in the middle. The CDR3 sequence is 16 residues long. Germline V gene lookup returns CDR1 SGHKS and CDR2 YYEKEE (reference sequence). CDR3 protein: CASSLAHDSSNQPQHF. CDR3 bases: TGTGCCAGCAGCTTGGCCCACGACTCGAGCAATCAGCCCCAGCATTTT. The full variable domain, its missing parts supplied by reference TRBV5-5 and TRBJ1-5, is DAGVTQSPTHLIKTRGQQVTLRCSPISGHKSVSWYQQVLGQGPQFIFQYYEKEERGRGNFPDRFSARQFPNYSSELNVNALLLGDSALYLCASSLAHDSSNQPQHFGDGTRLSIL.

V is TRBV7-2 and J is TRBJ1-2; 7 bases line up with TRBD1. This CDR3 region has 14 residues. V shed 1 base and J 7 bases; nucleotides not matched to a gene: 6. Germline V CDR1 and CDR2: SGHTA, FQGNSA. CDR3 in DNA: TGTGCCAGCAGCTTAGGGCAGGGGGAATTTGGCTACACCTTC. It is translated as CASSLGQGEFGYTF.

The gene calls are TRBV28 and TRBJ1-5; D is possibly TRBD1 (5 bases). Trimming shortened V by 6 bases and J by 3 bases, and 15 bases separated the two germline ends. The length of the CDR3 is 15 residues. The germline V gene has CDR1 MDHEN and CDR2 SYDVKM. In DNA form, the CDR3 reads TGTGCCAGCAGATTAATTGGGGGGTTCAATCAGCCCCAGCATTTT. Amino acid sequence: CASRLIGGFNQPQHF.

This clone was observed a few times. The V call is TRBV2, the J call TRBJ1-1; D unresolved. The CDR3 loop spans 17 amino acids. Trimming removed 3 bases from V and 4 bases from J, with 21 bases in between. Per the germline V gene, CDR1 is SNHLY and CDR2 is FYNNEI. The CDR3 protein is CASSELITGIMSTEAFF. The CDR3 bases are TGTGCCAGCAGTGAGTTAATCACCGGTATTATGAGCACTGAAGCTTTCTTT.

The V call is TRBV11-3, the J call TRBJ2-1; 9 bases map to TRBD1. The V segment lost 1 base and the J segment 4 bases; nucleotides outside the gene matches: 2. The V gene's germline CDR1 is SGHNT and CDR2 YENEEA. The length of the CDR3 is 15 residues. This CDR3 is CASSLGGQGYNEQFF. The CDR3, as DNA: TGTGCCAGCAGCTTAGGGGGACAGGGTTACAATGAGCAGTTCTTC.

The genes are TRBV6-5 and TRBJ1-4; D remains unclear. Germline CDR1 MNHEY, CDR2 SVGAGI. V was trimmed by 6 bases and J by 4 bases, leaving 12 bases between them. The CDR3 consists of 14 residues. The CDR3 protein is CASRGGSVNEKLFF. In nucleotides, the CDR3 is TGTGCCAGCAGGGGAGGGTCCGTTAATGAAAAACTGTTTTTT.